A single sample gave rise to the 9 T cell receptor beta chains below, sequenced in a study of shared clonotypes between healthy human individuals. Libraries were prepared by immunoSEQ multiplex PCR; TCRdb keeps only in-frame clonotypes and omits some of them. The data show some 1 million clones, roughly 80% seen once. Sequencing was performed on memory CD4+ T cells sorted from blood. Subset described: CD45RA-negative fraction. The receptors originated from a man between 18 and 29 years old in good health.

The chain is built from TRBV5-4 and TRBJ2-3, with D tentatively TRBD1 (6 bases). Germline CDR1 SGHNT, CDR2 YYREEE (reference sequence). The CDR3 is 15 residues long. Trimming removed 0 bases from V and 5 bases from J, with 13 bases in between. CDR3 DNA: TGTGCCAGCAGCTTGGCGGGGACAATCAGAGATACGCAGTATTTT. It yields the protein CASSLAGTIRDTQYF.

This clone was recorded a few times. Other nucleotide sequences from this sample produce the same CDR3. V usage is TRBV27 and J usage is TRBJ1-2; D call uncertain. The CDR3 contains 14 residues. Germline V CDR1 and CDR2: MNHEY, SMNVEV (reference sequence). Trimming took off 2 bases at V and 4 bases at J, with 11 bases between the two ends. CDR3 sequence: CASSLRGDGYGYTF. The CDR3 DNA is TGTGCCAGCAGTTTACGCGGGGATGGCTATGGCTACACCTTC.

V gene TRBV5-1 combines with J gene TRBJ2-1; 10 bases fit TRBD2. Germline values: CDR1 SGHRS, CDR2 YFSETQ. Germline trimming cut 4 bases from V and 0 bases from J; bases unmatched to any gene: 4. The CDR3 length is 16 residues. CDR3 protein: CASSEREGSSYNEQFF. The CDR3 DNA reads TGCGCCAGCAGCGAGCGGGAGGGGAGCTCCTACAATGAGCAGTTCTTC.

The chain uses TRBV6-1 and TRBJ2-7, with TRBD2 matching 7 bases. The CDR3 loop spans 15 amino acids. V dropped 7 bases and J dropped 3; count of bases not matched to a gene: 12. Per the germline V gene, CDR1 is MNHNS and CDR2 is SASEGT. This CDR3 reads CASTTGTRGSYEQYF. CDR3 nucleotide sequence: TGTGCCAGCACAACCGGGACGCGGGGGAGCTACGAGCAGTACTTC.

The V gene is TRBV7-2, the J gene TRBJ2-7; the match to TRBD1 covers 7 bases. The CDR3 totals 15 residues. CDR1 is SGHTA, CDR2 FQGNSA, per germline. V was pared by 4 bases and J by 1 base, with 7 bases of the junction left unmatched. This CDR3 reads CASSSPDRVSYEQYF. In DNA form, the CDR3 reads TGTGCCAGCAGCTCGCCAGACAGGGTATCCTACGAGCAGTACTTC.

This clone was counted only a few times. The chain couples TRBV9 to TRBJ2-7, with TRBD1 matching 8 bases. Trimming cost V 3 bases and J 0 bases; bases outside gene matches: 11. Germline CDR1 is SGDLS and CDR2 is YYNGEE. CDR3 size: 17 residues. This chain's CDR3 is CASSARLSGGPSYEQYF. The DNA of the CDR3 is TGTGCCAGCAGCGCCCGGCTCTCAGGGGGCCCCTCCTACGAGCAGTACTTC.

As concerns this clone: The junction and the germline gene differ at one end; a read error may be behind it. V gene TRBV7-7 combines with J gene TRBJ2-5; D not certain. This CDR3 spans 13 amino acids. CDR1 and CDR2 from the germline V gene are SSHAT and FNYEAQ (reference sequence). The CDR3 nucleotides are TGTGCTAGCAGCACTGGCATGAAAGAGACCCAGTACTTC. Translation: CASSTGMKETQYF.

This clone was observed a handful of times. The rearrangement links TRBV15 to TRBJ1-5; D gene ambiguous. Per germline, CDR1 LNHNV and CDR2 YYDKDF (reference sequence). Trimming removed 6 bases from V and 0 bases from J, with 9 bases in between. CDR3 size: 14 residues. The CDR3 coding sequence is TGTGCCACCAGTGGCCACATTAGCAATCAGCCCCAGCATTTT. Translation: CATSGHISNQPQHF.

The chain has TRBV4-3 and TRBJ2-6, with D possibly TRBD2 on 7 matching bases. This CDR3 spans 20 amino acids. CDR1 and CDR2 (germline): LGHNA, YSLEER. V was pared by 0 bases and J by 0 bases, with 18 bases between. The CDR3 spells CASSQDLGGGAFSGANVLTF. The CDR3 DNA is TGCGCCAGCAGCCAAGATCTAGGGGGGGGTGCCTTCTCTGGGGCCAACGTCCTGACTTTC.